This is a list of T cell receptor beta chains from one sample in a study of T cell responses to AZD1222 COVID-19 vaccine. Method: immunoSEQ multiplex PCR; TCRdb's copy keeps in-frame clones and lacks some. The sample records roughly 60,000 clones, about 80% being singletons. Sequenced here: peripheral blood, sampled 28 days after the second AZD1222 dose. The receptors originated from an adult who received the AZD1222 COVID-19 vaccine. Each CDR3 is given with its conserved first and last residue. D genes are given only for firm matches.

CDR3	DNA	D	J	V
CASSQTGHPNSPLHF	TGTGCCAGTAGCCAAACGGGACACCCTAATTCACCCCTCCACTTT	NA	TRBJ1-6	TRBV2
CAGSPGVDNYGYTF	TGTGCCGGTTCTCCTGGCGTAGACAACTATGGCTACACCTTC	NA	TRBJ1-2	TRBV2
CASTQLLAGYPDTQYF	TGTGCCAGCACCCAATTACTAGCGGGGTATCCAGATACGCAGTATTTT	TRBD2	TRBJ2-3	TRBV5-8
CASSLVRGHTEAFF	TGTGCCAGCAGTTTAGTCCGGGGTCACACTGAAGCTTTCTTT	NA	TRBJ1-1	TRBV28
CASSPGTSGVGETQYF	TGCGCCAGCAGCCCCGGGACTAGCGGGGTCGGGGAGACCCAGTACTTC	TRBD2	TRBJ2-5	TRBV5-1
CASSPQSSNYGYTF	TGTGCCAGCAGCCCCCAATCTTCTAACTATGGCTACACCTTC	NA	TRBJ1-2	TRBV3-1/TRBV3-2
CASSSEVYNEQFF	TGTGCCAGCAGTTCTGAGGTCTACAATGAGCAGTTCTTC	NA	TRBJ2-1	TRBV6-2/TRBV6-3
CASSAHRGEETQYF	TGTGCCAGCTCAGCTCACAGGGGGGAAGAGACCCAGTACTTC	TRBD1	TRBJ2-5	TRBV18
CSASRLAGDREQYF	TGCAGTGCTAGTAGGCTAGCGGGGGATCGGGAGCAGTACTTC	TRBD2	TRBJ2-7	TRBV20-1
CASSLNSDNGYTF	TGTGCCAGCAGCCTAAACAGTGACAATGGCTACACCTTC	NA	TRBJ1-2	TRBV11-2
CASSRGGGAGELFF	TGTGCCAGCAGCCGCGGGGGAGGAGCCGGGGAGCTGTTTTTT	TRBD2	TRBJ2-2	TRBV4-2
CASSLLQNTEAFF	TGCGCCAGCAGCTTGCTCCAGAACACTGAAGCTTTCTTT	NA	TRBJ1-1	TRBV5-1
CASSFISGQALSDTEAFF	TGTGCCAGCAGCTTTATCTCGGGACAGGCTTTATCGGACACTGAAGCTTTCTTT	TRBD1	TRBJ1-1	TRBV7-8
CASSLVSGGTEAFF	TGTGCCAGCAGCTTAGTTTCAGGGGGCACTGAAGCTTTCTTT	TRBD1	TRBJ1-1	TRBV11-2
CASSASGAYEQYF	TGTGCCAGCAGTGCTAGCGGGGCCTACGAGCAGTACTTC	TRBD2	TRBJ2-7	TRBV12-3/TRBV12-4
CASSLAPDSYEQYF	TGTGCCAGCAGCTTAGCACCGGACAGCTACGAGCAGTACTTC	NA	TRBJ2-7	TRBV11-3
CASSDSADTQYF	TGTGCCAGCTCAGATTCAGCAGATACGCAGTATTTT	NA	TRBJ2-3	TRBV18
CASTPGGAYEQYF	TGTGCCAGCACCCCCGGGGGGGCCTACGAGCAGTACTTC	TRBD2	TRBJ2-7	TRBV28
CASSQDWGRGSVGSPLHF	TGTGCCAGCAGCCAAGATTGGGGCAGGGGATCGGTAGGGTCACCCCTCCACTTT	NA	TRBJ1-6	TRBV4-2
CASTWTPGDTQYF	TGTGCCAGTACTTGGACCCCGGGAGATACGCAGTATTTT	NA	TRBJ2-3	TRBV19
CASSLGPTYGQPQHF	TGCGCCAGCAGCTTGGGACCCACTTATGGTCAGCCCCAGCATTTT	NA	TRBJ1-5	TRBV5-1
CATRTGAYGYTF	TGTGCCACCCGGACAGGAGCCTATGGCTACACCTTC	TRBD1	TRBJ1-2	TRBV6-5
CASSWGRTHTGELFF	TGTGCCAGCAGCTGGGGCCGGACACACACCGGGGAGCTGTTTTTT	NA	TRBJ2-2	TRBV5-5
CAWRSALGEQFF	TGTGCCTGGAGGTCCGCCCTTGGGGAGCAGTTCTTC	NA	TRBJ2-1	TRBV30
CASSTTGGPGELFF	TGTGCCAGCAGTACCACAGGGGGGCCCGGGGAGCTGTTTTTT	TRBD1	TRBJ2-2	TRBV6-1
CASSQRNTIYF	TGTGCCAGCAGCCAGAGAAACACCATATATTTT	NA	TRBJ1-3	TRBV5-5
CASSLGGPLSYEQYF	TGTGCCAGCAGCCTCGGGGGGCCCTTATCCTACGAGCAGTACTTC	NA	TRBJ2-7	TRBV7-2
CASSLGGYGYTF	TGTGCCAGCAGTTTAGGCGGATATGGCTACACCTTC	NA	TRBJ1-2	TRBV28
CASSLDRGDGYTF	TGTGCCAGCAGCTTGGACAGGGGCGATGGCTACACCTTC	TRBD1	TRBJ1-2	TRBV5-4
CASLAYEQYF	TGCGCCAGCCTAGCCTACGAGCAGTACTTC	NA	TRBJ2-7	TRBV23-1
CASSYSVPLTGNTIYF	TGTGCCAGCAGTTACTCCGTCCCCCTGACTGGAAACACCATATATTTT	NA	TRBJ1-3	TRBV6-5
CASSWGVQDTEAFF	TGCGCCAGCAGCTGGGGGGTGCAGGACACTGAAGCTTTCTTT	NA	TRBJ1-1	TRBV5-1
CASSYSTGGGYGYTF	TGTGCCAGCAGTTACTCGACAGGGGGCGGCTATGGCTACACCTTC	TRBD1	TRBJ1-2	TRBV6-5